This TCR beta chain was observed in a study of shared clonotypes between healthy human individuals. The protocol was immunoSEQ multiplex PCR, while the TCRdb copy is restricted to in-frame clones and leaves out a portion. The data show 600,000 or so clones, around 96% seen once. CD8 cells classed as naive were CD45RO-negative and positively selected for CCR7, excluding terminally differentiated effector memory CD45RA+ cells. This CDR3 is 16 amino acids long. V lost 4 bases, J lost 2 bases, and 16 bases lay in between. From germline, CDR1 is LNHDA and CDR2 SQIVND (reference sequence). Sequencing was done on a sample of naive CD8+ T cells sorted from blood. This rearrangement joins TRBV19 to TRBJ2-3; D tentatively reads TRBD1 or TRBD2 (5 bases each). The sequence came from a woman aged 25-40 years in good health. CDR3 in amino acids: CASSTRDLSLTDTQYF. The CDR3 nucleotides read TGTGCCAGTAGTACTAGGGACCTCTCCCTCACAGATACGCAGTATTTT.